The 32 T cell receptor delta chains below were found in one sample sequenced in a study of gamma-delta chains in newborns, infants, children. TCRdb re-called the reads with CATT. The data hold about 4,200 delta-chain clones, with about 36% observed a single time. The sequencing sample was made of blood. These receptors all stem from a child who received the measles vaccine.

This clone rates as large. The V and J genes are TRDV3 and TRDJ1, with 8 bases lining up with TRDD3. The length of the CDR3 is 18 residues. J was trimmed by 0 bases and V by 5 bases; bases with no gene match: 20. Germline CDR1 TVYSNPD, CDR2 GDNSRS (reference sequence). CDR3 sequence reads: CALRGGYWGLWYTDKLIF. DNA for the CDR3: TGTGCCCTCCGGGGCGGGTACTGGGGGCTCTGGTACACCGATAAACTCATCTTT. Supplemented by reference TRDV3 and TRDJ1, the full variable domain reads CDKVTQSSPDQTVASGSEVVLLCTYDTVYSNPDLFWYRIRPDYSFQFVFYGDNSRSEGADFTQGRFSVKHILTQKAFHLVISPVRTEDSATYYCALRGGYWGLWYTDKLIFGKGTRVTVEP.

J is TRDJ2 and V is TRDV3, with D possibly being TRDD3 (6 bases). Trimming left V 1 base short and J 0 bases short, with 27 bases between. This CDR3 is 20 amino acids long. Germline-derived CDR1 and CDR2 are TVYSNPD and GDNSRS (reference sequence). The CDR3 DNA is TGTGCCTTTACCGCGGGGATTCCTCTTACTCGGGGCCCTTTGACAGCACAACTCTTCTTT. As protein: CAFTAGIPLTRGPLTAQLFF.

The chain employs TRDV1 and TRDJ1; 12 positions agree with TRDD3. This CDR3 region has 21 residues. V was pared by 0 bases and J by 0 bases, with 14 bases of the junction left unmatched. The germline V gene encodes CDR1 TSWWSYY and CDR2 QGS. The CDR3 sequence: CALGELSYVWGIRYYTDKLIF. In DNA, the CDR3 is TGTGCTCTTGGGGAACTCTCCTACGTCTGGGGGATACGCTACTACACCGATAAACTCATCTTT.

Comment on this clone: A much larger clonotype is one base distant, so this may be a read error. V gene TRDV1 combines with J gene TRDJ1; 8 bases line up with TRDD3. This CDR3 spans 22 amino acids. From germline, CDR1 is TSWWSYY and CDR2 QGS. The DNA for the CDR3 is TGTGCTCTTGGGGAACCGGGCCTCCCTCCCATTGACTGGGGGCCTAACACCGATGAACTCATCTTT. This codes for CALGEPGLPPIDWGPNTDELIF.

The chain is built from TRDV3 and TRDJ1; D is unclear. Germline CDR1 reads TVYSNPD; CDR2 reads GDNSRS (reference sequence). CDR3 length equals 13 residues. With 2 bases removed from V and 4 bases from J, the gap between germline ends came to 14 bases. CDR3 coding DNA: TGTGCCTTTCGGGCTCTCCCTCTCGATAAACTCATCTTT. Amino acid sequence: CAFRALPLDKLIF. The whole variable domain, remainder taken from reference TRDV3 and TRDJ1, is CDKVTQSSPDQTVASGSEVVLLCTYDTVYSNPDLFWYRIRPDYSFQFVFYGDNSRSEGADFTQGRFSVKHILTQKAFHLVISPVRTEDSATYYCAFRALPLDKLIFGKGTRVTVEP.

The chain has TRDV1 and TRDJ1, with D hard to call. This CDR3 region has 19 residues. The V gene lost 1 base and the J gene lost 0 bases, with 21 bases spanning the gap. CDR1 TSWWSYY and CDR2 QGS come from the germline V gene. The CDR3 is CALGEHSHSHPLYTDKLIF. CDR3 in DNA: TGTGCTCTTGGGGAACATTCCCACTCGCATCCGCTGTACACCGATAAACTCATCTTT.

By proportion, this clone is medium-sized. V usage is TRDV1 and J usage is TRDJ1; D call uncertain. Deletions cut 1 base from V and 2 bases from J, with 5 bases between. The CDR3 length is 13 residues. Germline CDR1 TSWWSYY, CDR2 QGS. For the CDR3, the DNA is TGTGCTCTTGGGGAACGTCGGACCGATAAACTCATCTTT. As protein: CALGERRTDKLIF.

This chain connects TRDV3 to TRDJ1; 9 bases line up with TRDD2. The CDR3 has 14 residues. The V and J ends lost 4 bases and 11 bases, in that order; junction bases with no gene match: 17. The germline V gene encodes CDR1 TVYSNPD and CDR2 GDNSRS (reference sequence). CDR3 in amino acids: CASAFLRTYGGLIF. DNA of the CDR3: TGTGCCTCCGCCTTCCTACGGACATACGGAGGGCTCATCTTT. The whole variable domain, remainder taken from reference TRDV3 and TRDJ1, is CDKVTQSSPDQTVASGSEVVLLCTYDTVYSNPDLFWYRIRPDYSFQFVFYGDNSRSEGADFTQGRFSVKHILTQKAFHLVISPVRTEDSATYYCASAFLRTYGGLIFGKGTRVTVEP.

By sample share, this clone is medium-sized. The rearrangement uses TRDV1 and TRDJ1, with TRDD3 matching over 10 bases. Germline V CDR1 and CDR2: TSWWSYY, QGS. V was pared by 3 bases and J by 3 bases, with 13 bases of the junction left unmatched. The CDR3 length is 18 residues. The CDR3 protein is CALGDGSFLGDMADKLIF. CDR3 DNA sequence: TGTGCTCTTGGGGACGGTTCCTTTCTGGGGGATATGGCCGATAAACTCATCTTT.

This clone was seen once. Here the CDR3 DNA reads TGTGCTCTTGGGGCTCACTGCCCCGCGCTGGGTTCCTGGGACACCCGACAGATGTTTTTC. It translates to CALGAHCPALGSWDTRQMFF. V gene TRDV1 combines with J gene TRDJ3, with a possible D match to TRDD3 (5 bases). CDR3 length: 20 residues. V was clipped by 4 bases and J by 1 base, with 20 bases between them. CDR1 and CDR2 (germline): TSWWSYY, QGS.

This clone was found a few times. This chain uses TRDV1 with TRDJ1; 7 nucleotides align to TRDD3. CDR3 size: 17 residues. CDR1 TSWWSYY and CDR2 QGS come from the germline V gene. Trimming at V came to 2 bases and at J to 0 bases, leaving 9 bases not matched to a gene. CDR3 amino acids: CALGETGVRRYTDKLIF. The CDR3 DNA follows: TGTGCTCTTGGGGAAACTGGGGTAAGGCGGTACACCGATAAACTCATCTTT.

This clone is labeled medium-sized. DNA for the CDR3: TGTGCCTGTGACACCGTACTGAGCTCCTGGGACACCCGACAGATGTTTTTC. Translated: CACDTVLSSWDTRQMFF. The V and J genes are TRDV2 and TRDJ3; D uncertain. V was shortened by 0 bases and J by 0 bases, with 8 bases between the two germline ends. CDR1 and CDR2 from the germline V gene are GEAIGNYY and EKD. The CDR3 totals 17 residues.

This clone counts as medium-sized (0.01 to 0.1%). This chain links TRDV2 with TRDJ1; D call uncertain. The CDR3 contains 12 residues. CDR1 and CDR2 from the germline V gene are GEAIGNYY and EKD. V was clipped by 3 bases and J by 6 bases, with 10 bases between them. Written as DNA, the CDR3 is TGTGCCTGTGACGGGACGGGTAATAAACTCATCTTT. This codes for CACDGTGNKLIF.

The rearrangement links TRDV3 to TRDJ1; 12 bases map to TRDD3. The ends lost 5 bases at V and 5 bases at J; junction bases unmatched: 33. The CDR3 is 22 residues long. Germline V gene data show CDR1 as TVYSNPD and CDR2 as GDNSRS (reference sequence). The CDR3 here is CAVRILPTEGTGGYLAWDKLIF. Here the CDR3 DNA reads TGTGCCGTCCGCATACTTCCTACGGAAGGTACTGGGGGATACTTGGCCTGGGATAAACTCATCTTT. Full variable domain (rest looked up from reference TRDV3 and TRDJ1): CDKVTQSSPDQTVASGSEVVLLCTYDTVYSNPDLFWYRIRPDYSFQFVFYGDNSRSEGADFTQGRFSVKHILTQKAFHLVISPVRTEDSATYYCAVRILPTEGTGGYLAWDKLIFGKGTRVTVEP.

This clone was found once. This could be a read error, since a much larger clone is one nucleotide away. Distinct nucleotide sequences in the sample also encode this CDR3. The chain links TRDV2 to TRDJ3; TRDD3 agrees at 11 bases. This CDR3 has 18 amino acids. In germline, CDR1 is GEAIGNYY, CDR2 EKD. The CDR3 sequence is CACDTAGGYSWDTRQMFF. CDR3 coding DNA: TGTGCCTGTGACACCGCTGGGGGATACTCCTGGGACACCCGGCAGATGTTTTTC.

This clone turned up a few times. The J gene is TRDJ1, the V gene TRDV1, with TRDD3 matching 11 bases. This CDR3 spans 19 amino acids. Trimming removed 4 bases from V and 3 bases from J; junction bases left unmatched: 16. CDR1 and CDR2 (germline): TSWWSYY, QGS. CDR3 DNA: TGTGCTCTTGGGGCCACCTTCCTACGGTTGGGGGATACGTCCGATAAACTCATCTTT. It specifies CALGATFLRLGDTSDKLIF.

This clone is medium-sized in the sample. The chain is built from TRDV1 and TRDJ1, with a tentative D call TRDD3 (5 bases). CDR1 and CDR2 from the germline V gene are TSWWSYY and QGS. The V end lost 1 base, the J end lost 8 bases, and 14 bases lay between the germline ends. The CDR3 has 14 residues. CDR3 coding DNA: TGTGCTCTTGGGGAACGGCGGTCTACTGGCAAACTCATCTTT. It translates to CALGERRSTGKLIF.

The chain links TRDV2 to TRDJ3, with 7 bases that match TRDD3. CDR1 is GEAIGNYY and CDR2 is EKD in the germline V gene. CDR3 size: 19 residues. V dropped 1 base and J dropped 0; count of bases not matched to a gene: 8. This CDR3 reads CACDTALGVSSWDTRQMFF. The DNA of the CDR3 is TGTGCCTGTGACACGGCTCTGGGGGTCAGCTCCTGGGACACCCGACAGATGTTTTTC.

CDR3 region: CAYPLLEAGGYAVRGPWDTRQMFF. CDR3 in DNA: TGTGCCTACCCTCTACTGGAAGCTGGGGGATACGCAGTACGTGGGCCCTGGGACACCCGACAGATGTTTTTC. This sequence joins TRDV3 and TRDJ3, with TRDD3 matching over 12 bases. Trimming took 4 bases from V and 2 from J; bases not matched to a gene: 27. Germline lookup yields CDR1 TVYSNPD and CDR2 GDNSRS (reference sequence). This CDR3 has 24 amino acids.

The CDR3 nucleotides are TGTGCTCTTGGGGAAAGGGGAGTGGGGATTAAGCGAGACAATAAACTCATCTTT. Translated: CALGERGVGIKRDNKLIF. This chain joins TRDV1 and TRDJ1; D might be TRDD3 (6 bases). The CDR3 contains 18 residues. Germline V lookup: CDR1 TSWWSYY, CDR2 QGS. Trimming took 2 bases from V and 6 from J, leaving 25 bases between them.

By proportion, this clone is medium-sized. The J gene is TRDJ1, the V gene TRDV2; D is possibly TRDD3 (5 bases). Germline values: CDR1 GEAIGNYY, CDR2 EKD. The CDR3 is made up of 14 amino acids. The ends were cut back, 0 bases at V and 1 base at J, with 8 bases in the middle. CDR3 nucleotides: TGTGCCTGTGACACCGTGGGGCCCACCGATAAACTCATCTTT. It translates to CACDTVGPTDKLIF.

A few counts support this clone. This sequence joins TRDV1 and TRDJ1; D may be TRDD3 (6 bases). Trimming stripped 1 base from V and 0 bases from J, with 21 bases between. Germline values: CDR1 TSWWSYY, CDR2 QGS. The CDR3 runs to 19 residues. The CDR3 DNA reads TGTGCTCTTGGGGAACAGAGGGGGAACATCTTCCAGTACACCGATAAACTCATCTTT. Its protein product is CALGEQRGNIFQYTDKLIF.

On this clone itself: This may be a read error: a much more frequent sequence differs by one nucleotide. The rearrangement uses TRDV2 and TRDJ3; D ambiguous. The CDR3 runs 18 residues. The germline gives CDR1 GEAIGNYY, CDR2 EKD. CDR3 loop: CAGDTAGPGAWDTRQMFF. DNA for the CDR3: TGTGCCGGTGACACCGCCGGGCCCGGGGCCTGGGACACCCGACAGATGTTTTTC.

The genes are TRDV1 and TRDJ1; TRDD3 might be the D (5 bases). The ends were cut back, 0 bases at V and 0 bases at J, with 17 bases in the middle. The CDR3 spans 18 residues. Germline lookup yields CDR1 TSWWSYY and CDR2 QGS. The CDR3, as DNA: TGTGCTCTTGGGGAACTTCGGGGGGCACACCCGTACACCGATAAACTCATCTTT. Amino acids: CALGELRGAHPYTDKLIF.

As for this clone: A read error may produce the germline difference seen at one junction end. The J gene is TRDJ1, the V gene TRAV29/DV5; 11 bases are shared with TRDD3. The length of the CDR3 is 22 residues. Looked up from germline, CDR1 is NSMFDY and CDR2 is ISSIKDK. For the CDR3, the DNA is TGTGCAGCAAAGACCCCTTCCGTCCTCTCTGGGGGATACTTCGACTACACCGATAATCTCATCTTT. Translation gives CAAKTPSVLSGGYFDYTDNLIF.

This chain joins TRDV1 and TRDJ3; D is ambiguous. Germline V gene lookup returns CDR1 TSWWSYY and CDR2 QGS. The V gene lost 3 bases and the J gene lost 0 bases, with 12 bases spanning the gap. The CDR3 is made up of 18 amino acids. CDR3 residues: CALGDPRTVSWDTRQMFF. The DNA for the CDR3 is TGTGCTCTTGGGGACCCAAGGACCGTCTCCTGGGACACCCGACAGATGTTTTTC.

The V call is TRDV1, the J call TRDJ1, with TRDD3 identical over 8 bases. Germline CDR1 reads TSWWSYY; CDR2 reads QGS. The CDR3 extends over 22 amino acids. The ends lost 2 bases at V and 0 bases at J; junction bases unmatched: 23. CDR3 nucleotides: TGTGCTCTTGGGGAAATCCGAACCGGGTTACTGGGGGTCGACCTCTACACCGATAAACTCATCTTT. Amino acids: CALGEIRTGLLGVDLYTDKLIF.

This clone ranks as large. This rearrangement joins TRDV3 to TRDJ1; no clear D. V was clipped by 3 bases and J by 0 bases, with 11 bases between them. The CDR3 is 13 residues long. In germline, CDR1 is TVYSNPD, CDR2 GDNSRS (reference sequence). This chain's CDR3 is CAFPRFYTDKLIF. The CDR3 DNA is TGTGCCTTCCCCCGCTTCTACACCGATAAACTCATCTTT.

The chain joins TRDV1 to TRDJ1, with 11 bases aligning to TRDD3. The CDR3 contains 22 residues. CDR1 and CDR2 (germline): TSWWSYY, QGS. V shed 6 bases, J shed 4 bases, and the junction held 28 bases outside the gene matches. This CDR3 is CALGPEFPTVELGDTPIDKLIF. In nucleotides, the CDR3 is TGTGCTCTTGGCCCCGAATTTCCTACTGTAGAGCTGGGGGATACACCAATCGATAAACTCATCTTT.

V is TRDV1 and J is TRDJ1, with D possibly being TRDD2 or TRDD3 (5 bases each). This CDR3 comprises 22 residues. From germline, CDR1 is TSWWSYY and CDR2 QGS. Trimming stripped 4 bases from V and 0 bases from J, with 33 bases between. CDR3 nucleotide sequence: TGTGCTCTTGGGGCCTTCTCTGCCTCCCCCATGCGGATAGGGGCCGACACCGATAAACTCATCTTT. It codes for CALGAFSASPMRIGADTDKLIF.

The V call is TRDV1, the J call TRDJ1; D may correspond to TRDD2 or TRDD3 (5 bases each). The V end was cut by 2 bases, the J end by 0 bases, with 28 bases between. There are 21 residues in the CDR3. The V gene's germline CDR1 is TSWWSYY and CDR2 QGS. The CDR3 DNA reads TGTGCTCTTGGGGAAAAGAACCCTACCAGGGGGTCGAAAACATACACCGATAAACTCATCTTT. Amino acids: CALGEKNPTRGSKTYTDKLIF.

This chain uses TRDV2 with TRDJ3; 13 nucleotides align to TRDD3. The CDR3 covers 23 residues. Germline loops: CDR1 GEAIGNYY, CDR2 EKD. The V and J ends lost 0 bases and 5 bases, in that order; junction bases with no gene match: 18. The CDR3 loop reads CACDTGSYLLLGDTLGDTRQMFF. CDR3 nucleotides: TGTGCCTGTGACACCGGGTCCTACCTTCTACTGGGGGATACGCTCGGGGACACCCGACAGATGTTTTTC.